Following are 21 T cell receptor beta chains from one sample sequenced in a study of regulatory T cells in long-lasting Graves disease. Time point given: newly diagnosed GD, antithyroid drugs for less than 3 months. Extracted PBMC RNA gave rise to the TCR library. According to the study, TCR beta libraries were built with iRepertoire HTBI primers and CDR3-region Arm-PCR. TCRdb called the multiplex PCR reads again in MiXCR, with one record for every CDR3 protein. The table has 400,000 to 500,000 distinct CDR3 sequences, about 15% seen once; the top ten hold about a quarter. In addition, the sample was reused for a study of T cells in Graves' hyperthyroidism and ophthalmopathy.

This specimen was peripheral blood mononuclear cells (PBMCs), taken at new diagnosis, from a patient treated with antithyroid drugs. The receptors were gathered from a woman younger than 35 with Graves disease.

The gene calls are TRBV11-1 and TRBJ2-1; the match to TRBD2 covers 10 bases. This CDR3 contains 18 residues. The V gene's germline CDR1 is SGHAT and CDR2 FQDESV (reference sequence). J gave up 3 bases and V 0 bases, and 8 bases lay outside the gene matches. The CDR3 region is CASSLAGSSGRLYNEQFF. The CDR3 DNA reads TGTGCCAGCAGCTTAGCGGGGTCTAGCGGGAGACTCTACAATGAGCAGTTCTTC.

The chain recombines TRBV27 with TRBJ2-1; D ambiguous. Germline CDR1 is MNHEY and CDR2 is SMNVEV (reference sequence). CDR3 length: 15 amino acids. V lost 6 bases, J lost 0 bases, and 12 bases lay in between. The CDR3 nucleotides read TGTGCCAGCAGCCTAGTTCACCGCTCCTACAATGAGCAGTTCTTC. It encodes CASSLVHRSYNEQFF.

This clonotype was observed at least ten times. V gene TRBV7-2 combines with J gene TRBJ2-1; 13 bases align to TRBD2. Germline V gene lookup returns CDR1 SGHTA and CDR2 FQGNSA. This CDR3 comprises 14 residues. V lost 7 bases, J lost 8 bases, and 5 bases stayed unmatched. This CDR3 is CASNQLAGGDEQFF. The CDR3 region has the DNA TGTGCCAGCAATCAACTAGCGGGAGGGGATGAGCAGTTCTTC.

Ten or more counts support this clonotype. The rearrangement uses TRBV5-1 and TRBJ1-1, with TRBD1 identical over 9 bases. The V gene's germline CDR1 is SGHRS and CDR2 YFSETQ. This CDR3 has 16 amino acids. V was pared by 0 bases and J by 0 bases, with 3 bases of the junction left unmatched. The CDR3 loop is CASSLGGTGMNTEAFF. The CDR3 DNA reads TGCGCCAGCAGCTTGGGTGGGACAGGGATGAACACTGAAGCTTTCTTT.

This clonotype has more than one count but fewer than ten. V gene TRBV2 combines with J gene TRBJ1-3; D unresolved. CDR3 size: 14 residues. Trimming removed 6 bases at V and 0 bases at J, with 9 bases between. Germline V lookup: CDR1 SNHLY, CDR2 FYNNEI. The chain's CDR3 is CASRADISGNTIYF. In nucleotides, the CDR3 is TGTGCCAGCAGAGCTGACATCTCTGGAAACACCATATATTTT. Full variable domain (rest looked up from reference TRBV2 and TRBJ1-3): EPEVTQTPSHQVTQMGQEVILRCVPISNHLYFYWYRQILGQKVEFLVSFYNNEISEKSEIFDDQFSVERPDGSNFTLKIRSTKLEDSAMYFCASRADISGNTIYFGEGSWLTVV.

To note about this clonotype: A much larger clone is a single base away; this may be a read error. The rearrangement joins TRBV20-1 to TRBJ2-5; D is perhaps TRBD2 (6 bases). V was shortened by 1 base and J by 10 bases, with 16 bases between the two germline ends. Looked up from germline, CDR1 is DFQATT and CDR2 is SNEGSKA (reference sequence). The CDR3 is made up of 13 amino acids. CDR3 coding DNA: TGCAGTGCTAGAGGGAGCGGGCGGAAGATCCAGTACTTC. This codes for CSARGSGRKIQYF.

The chain has TRBV25-1 and TRBJ1-2; D is possibly TRBD1 (6 bases). Trimming removed 5 bases from V and 7 bases from J, with 17 bases in between. The CDR3 covers 14 residues. Germline loops: CDR1 MGHDK, CDR2 SYGVNS. The CDR3 DNA sequence: TGTGCCAGCAGTACTCGCCAGGGGATATCTGGCTACACCTTC. Translated: CASSTRQGISGYTF.

The rearrangement links TRBV7-9 to TRBJ2-3; D is undetermined. V lost 1 base and J lost 2, with 13 bases in between. The CDR3 spans 16 residues. Germline-derived CDR1 and CDR2 are SEHNR and FQNEAQ (reference sequence). CDR3 region: CASSLETGYDTDTQYF. The DNA for the CDR3 is TGTGCCAGCAGCTTAGAAACCGGATATGACACAGATACGCAGTATTTT.

The rearrangement joins TRBV4-1 to TRBJ2-5; 12 nucleotides line up with TRBD2. The V segment lost 4 bases and the J segment 6 bases; nucleotides outside the gene matches: 6. The germline V gene has CDR1 MGHRA and CDR2 YSYEKL. The CDR3 length is 15 residues. The CDR3 is CASSRGLAGRQTQYF. As DNA, the CDR3 is TGCGCCAGCAGCCGAGGACTAGCGGGACGTCAGACCCAGTACTTC.

This chain links TRBV14 with TRBJ2-1; the match to TRBD2 covers 11 bases. The CDR3 runs 17 residues. Per the germline V gene, CDR1 is SGHDN and CDR2 is FVKESK. V lost 0 bases to trimming and J lost 7 bases; unmatched junction nucleotides: 8. CDR3: CASSQDPPSGRRNEQFF. For the CDR3, the DNA is TGTGCCAGCAGCCAAGATCCTCCTAGCGGGAGGCGTAATGAGCAGTTCTTC.

V gene TRBV11-2 combines with J gene TRBJ1-5; D remains unclear. CDR1 is SGHAT and CDR2 is FQNNGV in the germline V gene. V gave up 5 bases and J gave up 0 bases, with 11 bases separating them. The CDR3 totals 15 residues. The CDR3 sequence: CASSPRTDSNQPQHF. The CDR3 DNA reads as TGTGCCAGCAGCCCCCGGACGGATAGCAATCAGCCCCAGCATTTT. Full variable domain (rest looked up from reference TRBV11-2 and TRBJ1-5): EAGVAQSPRYKIIEKRQSVAFWCNPISGHATLYWYQQILGQGPKLLIQFQNNGVVDDSQLPKDRFSAERLKGVDSTLKIQPAKLEDSAVYLCASSPRTDSNQPQHFGDGTRLSIL.

This clonotype was counted at least ten times. DNA for the CDR3: TGTGCCAGCAGTTACTCGATCATGCTTCTTGCGGCCCAGTACTTC. As protein: CASSYSIMLLAAQYF. The chain couples TRBV6-2 or TRBV6-3 to TRBJ2-5; unclear D gene. CDR3 length equals 15 residues. The V end lost 0 bases, the J end lost 9 bases, and 17 bases lay between the germline ends. The germline CDR1 and CDR2 sequences are MNHEY and SVGEGT.

This clonotype was found many times. The chain combines TRBV7-6 with TRBJ2-3; 11 bases fit TRBD1. Trimming cost V 1 base and J 5 bases; bases outside gene matches: 5. Germline V gene sequence: CDR1 SGHVS, CDR2 FNYEAQ. The CDR3 length is 16 residues. The CDR3 sequence: CASSLGGQGAGDTQYF. The CDR3 DNA reads TGTGCCAGCAGCTTAGGAGGACAGGGGGCAGGAGATACGCAGTATTTT.

Ten or more counts support this clonotype. The chain couples TRBV7-2 to TRBJ2-1, with D possibly matching TRBD1 (6 bases). The CDR3 has 14 amino acids. Germline CDR1 and CDR2: SGHTA and FQGNSA. V was clipped by 6 bases and J by 7 bases, with 16 bases between them. CDR3 sequence: CASRQKTGPNEQFF. As DNA, the CDR3 is TGTGCCAGCAGACAGAAAACAGGGCCGAATGAGCAGTTCTTC.

CDR3: CMIKEQGLTGYTF. The CDR3, as DNA: TGCATGATCAAGGAACAGGGATTAACTGGCTACACCTTC. The chain uses TRBV20-1 and TRBJ1-2; a possible D gene is TRBD1 (6 bases). The CDR3 length is 13 residues. Germline CDR1 reads DFQATT; CDR2 reads SNEGSKA (reference sequence).

V is TRBV29-1 and J is TRBJ2-7, with 9 bases matching TRBD1. CDR1 is SQVTM, CDR2 ANQGSEA, per germline. The CDR3 extends over 17 amino acids. Trimming took 7 bases from V and 5 from J; bases not matched to a gene: 21. CDR3 sequence: CSAMGQGGVLGFHEQYF. The CDR3 nucleotides read TGCAGCGCCATGGGACAGGGTGGTGTCTTAGGTTTTCACGAGCAGTACTTC.

This clonotype was seen repeatedly, ten times or more. The V gene is TRBV6-5, the J gene TRBJ2-7; a weak D match, TRBD1 (6 bases). The germline CDR1 and CDR2 sequences are MNHEY and SVGAGI. The CDR3 totals 13 residues. Trimming removed 0 bases at V and 6 bases at J, with 9 bases between. CDR3 sequence reads: CASSYSDRREQYF. The CDR3 bases are TGTGCCAGCAGTTACTCGGACAGACGCGAGCAGTACTTC.

This clonotype was detected ten times or more. The rearrangement links TRBV6-2 or TRBV6-3 to TRBJ2-7; D is perhaps TRBD2 (6 bases). The germline gives CDR1 MNHEY, CDR2 SVGEGT. The CDR3 is 15 residues long. V lost 2 bases to trimming and J lost 2 bases, with 13 bases between them. The CDR3: CASSYAVAETYEQYF. CDR3 nucleotide sequence: TGTGCCAGCAGTTACGCGGTAGCGGAAACCTACGAGCAGTACTTC.

This clonotype has more than one count but fewer than ten. The J gene is TRBJ2-7, the V gene TRBV20-1; TRBD2 agrees at 8 bases. V gave up 4 bases and J gave up 6 bases; unmatched junction bases: 8. This CDR3 is 13 amino acids long. CDR1 is DFQATT and CDR2 is SNEGSKA in the germline V gene (reference sequence). Here the CDR3 reads CSATTGLVSEQYF. The CDR3 bases are TGCAGTGCTACCACGGGACTAGTGAGCGAGCAGTACTTC.

This clonotype was seen a handful of times. The chain is built from TRBV9 and TRBJ2-7, with a tentative D call TRBD2 (6 bases). The V end lost 0 bases, the J end lost 3 bases, and 13 bases lay between the germline ends. Germline loops: CDR1 SGDLS, CDR2 YYNGEE. The CDR3 has 15 amino acids. Here the CDR3 DNA reads TGTGCCAGCAGCGTAGAGGACTACTTCGGCTACGAGCAGTACTTC. Its protein product is CASSVEDYFGYEQYF.

This clonotype was recorded at least ten times. The rearrangement joins TRBV5-1 to TRBJ1-1; 8 bases agree with TRBD1. The CDR3 length is 15 residues. The germline V gene encodes CDR1 SGHRS and CDR2 YFSETQ. V shed 4 bases and J 1 base; nucleotides not matched to a gene: 6. In nucleotides, the CDR3 is TGCGCCAGCAGCGTTTGGACAGGGCCGAACACTGAAGCTTTCTTT. It encodes CASSVWTGPNTEAFF.